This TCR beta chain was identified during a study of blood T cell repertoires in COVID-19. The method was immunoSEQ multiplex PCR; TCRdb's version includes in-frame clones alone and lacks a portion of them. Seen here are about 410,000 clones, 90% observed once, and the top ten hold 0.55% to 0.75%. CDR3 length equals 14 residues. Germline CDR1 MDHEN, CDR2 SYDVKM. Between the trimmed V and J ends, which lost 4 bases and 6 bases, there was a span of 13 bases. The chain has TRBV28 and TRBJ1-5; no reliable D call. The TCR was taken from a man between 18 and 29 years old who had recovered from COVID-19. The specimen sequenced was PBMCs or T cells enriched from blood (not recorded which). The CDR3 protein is CASSSPEGSQPQHF. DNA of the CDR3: TGTGCCAGCAGTTCCCCTGAGGGTAGTCAGCCCCAGCATTTT.